The rows below give T cell receptor beta chains drawn from one sample of a study of T cell repertoires in cytomegalovirus infection. TCRdb fed the reads into MiXCR, producing one record per CDR3 protein. The sample has fewer than 150,000 distinct CDR3 sequences; over 25% are singletons. The antigens of these receptors remain unknown. Sequenced here: CD8+ T cells from cultured PBMCs, sampled from culture after CMV antigen stimulation. The receptors were sampled from a human donor in good health (CMV status not recorded). Some clones in this sample may be carry-over from other donors' samples. Both conserved end residues are part of each CDR3. Each record gives: J gene, clone size, V gene, D gene, CDR3 protein, CDR3 DNA. D genes are given only for firm matches. Not all rows give a size; the values are once, few, many and, for expanded clones, a class.

TRBJ1-5 few TRBV12-3/TRBV12-4 TRBD1 CASRGGQGFSQPQHF TGTGCCAGCAGGGGTGGACAGGGGTTCAGTCAGCCCCAGCATTTT
TRBJ2-5 few TRBV5-1 . CASSLGYLQETQYF TGCGCCAGCAGCTTGGGGTACCTACAAGAGACCCAGTACTTC
TRBJ1-1 . TRBV6-1 . CASSEAAGGEVYTEAFF TGTGCCAGCAGTGAAGCTGCGGGGGGAGAGGTGTACACTGAAGCTTTCTTT
TRBJ2-5 . TRBV12-3/TRBV12-4 . CASSFGWGQETQYF TGTGCCAGCAGTTTCGGGTGGGGCCAAGAGACCCAGTACTTC
TRBJ2-7 . TRBV18 . CASSPLYSEGYEQYF TGTGCCAGCTCACCTTTATACAGTGAGGGTTACGAGCAGTACTTC
TRBJ2-3 . TRBV11-2 TRBD2 CASSGAGTSGGKSTDMQYF TGTGCCAGCAGCGGAGCCGGGACTAGCGGGGGCAAAAGCACAGATATGCAGTATTTT
TRBJ2-7 . TRBV20-1 . CSATSYGRAGYEQYF TGCAGTGCTACATCCTACGGACGAGCCGGCTACGAGCAGTACTTC
TRBJ2-5 . TRBV4-1 . CASSQFFQETQYF TGCGCCAGCAGCCAATTTTTCCAAGAGACCCAGTACTTC
TRBJ2-5 few TRBV7-6 . CASSRTYYYQETQYF TGTGCCAGCAGCCGTACCTACTACTACCAAGAGACCCAGTACTTC
TRBJ2-1 few TRBV7-2 . CASSLVGQGRYNEQFF TGTGCCAGCAGCTTAGTGGGGCAGGGGCGGTACAATGAGCAGTTCTTC
TRBJ1-4 many TRBV4-3 . CASSQDRALNEKLFF TGCGCCAGCAGCCAAGATCGGGCCCTTAATGAAAAACTGTTTTTT
TRBJ2-3 . TRBV5-1 . CASSLSLGTDTQYF TGCGCCAGCAGCCTCTCCCTGGGAACAGATACGCAGTATTTT
TRBJ2-1 few TRBV5-4 . CASRPGSSYNEQFF TGTGCCAGCAGGCCGGGGAGCTCCTACAATGAGCAGTTCTTC
TRBJ1-1 many TRBV7-2 . CASSSVGGMGTEAFF TGTGCCAGCAGCTCGGTCGGGGGTATGGGCACTGAAGCTTTCTTT
TRBJ2-3 . TRBV7-2 TRBD2 CASSFGLAGGPSDTQYF TGTGCCAGCAGCTTTGGACTAGCGGGGGGGCCTTCGGATACGCAGTATTTT
TRBJ1-2 . TRBV6-6 . CASSFLPDSLLNYGYTF TGTGCCAGCAGTTTCCTCCCGGACAGCCTCCTCAACTATGGCTACACCTTC
TRBJ2-7 . TRBV13 . CASSTPGHRYEQYF TGTGCCAGCAGCACACCGGGACACCGCTACGAGCAGTACTTC
TRBJ2-3 few TRBV9 . CASSGRYTDTQYF TGTGCCAGCAGCGGGAGGTACACAGATACGCAGTATTTT
TRBJ1-4 . TRBV20-1 . CSAPRTDEANEKLFF TGCAGTGCTCCCCGGACAGATGAGGCTAATGAAAAACTGTTTTTT
TRBJ1-1 . TRBV4-1 . CASSQEQGYTEAFF TGCGCCAGCAGCCAAGAGCAGGGATACACTGAAGCTTTCTTT
TRBJ2-1 few TRBV7-2 TRBD2 CASSSGAGGYNEQFF TGTGCCAGCAGCTCAGGGGCGGGGGGGTACAATGAGCAGTTCTTC
TRBJ1-1 few TRBV4-2 TRBD1 CASSPTGAEAFF TGTGCCAGCAGCCCGACAGGGGCTGAAGCTTTCTTT
TRBJ1-4 many TRBV6-5 . CASSYSSGGWHEKLFF TGTGCCAGCAGTTACTCCTCGGGAGGGTGGCATGAAAAACTGTTTTTT
TRBJ1-2 . TRBV27 TRBD1 CASSSGAAGGGTYGYTF TGTGCCAGCAGTTCTGGGGCTGCAGGGGGGGGCACTTATGGCTACACCTTC
TRBJ2-1 many TRBV6-1 TRBD1 CASSGGTGEVHEQFF TGTGCCAGCAGTGGAGGGACAGGGGAGGTCCATGAGCAGTTCTTC
TRBJ1-1 . TRBV27 . CASSFTKNTEAFF TGTGCCAGCAGTTTCACAAAGAACACTGAAGCTTTCTTT
TRBJ1-1 . TRBV7-9 . CASSLGVSPEAFF TGTGCCAGCAGCTTAGGCGTCAGCCCTGAAGCTTTCTTT
TRBJ2-3 many TRBV7-2 TRBD2 CASSLTSVGTDTQYF TGTGCCAGCAGCTTGACTAGCGTGGGGACAGATACGCAGTATTTT
TRBJ1-2 few TRBV5-1 TRBD1 CASSPRTGGSLLPPIYDGYTF TGCGCCAGCAGCCCCCGGACAGGGGGCTCCCTGTTACCTCCTATCTATGATGGCTACACCTTC